The clone carrying this TCR beta chain was found many times. The antigen is unknown. The sample comes from a study of Graves' ophthalmopathy and Graves' hyperthyroidism. Study conclusions and caveats: Built on 13 signatures, a model told ophthalmopathy apart from stable hyperthyroidism with approximately 85% sensitivity and roughly 81% specificity. The majority of expanded thyroid clonotypes above 0.001 frequency also occurred in blood. Ophthalmopathy progression was predicted with under 71% sensitivity and about 72% specificity.

PBMCs came from roughly 9.1 ml of fresh peripheral blood. The germline CDR1 and CDR2 sequences are SGDLS and YYNGEE. Unmatched junction bases numbered 7, after V lost 0 bases and J lost 7 bases. The CDR3 runs to 15 residues. Amplified TCR beta CDR3 regions were obtained using RNA transcripts as template. The workflow started with a first-round RT-PCR run with HTBI primers and then moved on to a second-round multiplex PCR. Each CDR3 protein gets one entry after TCRdb re-called the multiplex PCR reads with MiXCR. Among some 360,000 distinct CDR3 sequences listed, about 18% were seen once. The source is an adult woman with stable Graves' hyperthyroidism. V and J are TRBV9 and TRBJ2-7; 10 nucleotides align to TRBD2. Sequenced material: peripheral blood. CDR3 nucleotide sequence: TGTGCCAGCAGCGTAGAGGCTAGCGGGAGTAGGGAGCAGTACTTC. Translation gives CASSVEASGSREQYF.